These 20 T cell receptor beta chains were all obtained from the same sample, sequenced in a study of blood T cell repertoires in COVID-19. Clones were read by immunoSEQ multiplex PCR, and TCRdb kept only the in-frame ones, dropping some. The sample carries some 350,000 clones, roughly 90% recorded once. The sequencing input was PBMCs or T cells enriched from blood (not recorded which). Every receptor here comes from a woman in her twenties or thirties who had recovered from COVID-19.

The count of this clone is one. The V and J genes are TRBV19 and TRBJ2-3, with TRBD1 identical over 8 bases. V was pared by 8 bases and J by 0 bases, with 7 bases of the junction left unmatched. CDR1 LNHDA and CDR2 SQIVND come from the germline V gene (reference sequence). This CDR3 has 15 residues. The CDR3 coding sequence is TGTGCCAGTCTGAGGACAGGGACTAGCACAGATACGCAGTATTTT. Translating it yields CASLRTGTSTDTQYF.

V gene TRBV6-4 combines with J gene TRBJ2-3; possible D gene TRBD2, 6 bases. Looked up from germline, CDR1 is MRHNA and CDR2 is SNTAGT. This CDR3 has 13 residues. V dropped 4 bases and J dropped 6 bases, with 11 bases sitting between them. This CDR3 reads CASSAGGGDTQYF. The CDR3 nucleotides are TGTGCCAGCAGTGCGGGCGGAGGGGATACGCAGTATTTT.

The V and J genes are TRBV5-4 and TRBJ2-1, with TRBD2 as a possible D gene (5 bases). Trimming shortened V by 2 bases and J by 2 bases, and 11 bases separated the two germline ends. The germline CDR1 and CDR2 sequences are SGHNT and YYREEE (reference sequence). The CDR3 contains 15 residues. The CDR3 here is CASSLRGSPYNEQFF. DNA for the CDR3: TGTGCCAGCAGCTTACGAGGGAGCCCCTACAATGAGCAGTTCTTC.

This clone came up a few times. This sequence joins TRBV7-2 and TRBJ2-5; 7 nucleotides match TRBD1. V dropped 1 base and J dropped 2; count of bases not matched to a gene: 4. In germline, CDR1 is SGHTA, CDR2 FQGNSA. The CDR3 is made up of 15 amino acids. Here the CDR3 DNA reads TGTGCCAGCAGCTTAGACAGGGGCTCTCAAGAGACCCAGTACTTC. Amino acid sequence: CASSLDRGSQETQYF. Looking up the rest from reference TRBV7-2 and TRBJ2-5 gives the full variable domain: GAGVSQSPSNKVTEKGKDVELRCDPISGHTALYWYRQSLGQGLEFLIYFQGNSAPDKSGLPSDRFSAERTGGSVSTLTIQRTQQEDSAVYLCASSLDRGSQETQYFGPGTRLLVL.

V and J are TRBV6-5 and TRBJ2-7; 13 positions agree with TRBD2. The CDR3 spans 15 residues. The germline V gene has CDR1 MNHEY and CDR2 SVGAGI. After removal of 6 bases from V and 3 bases from J, the junction contained 5 bases not matched to a gene. DNA of the CDR3: TGTGCCAGCAGCAAGGGACTAGCGGGGAACTACGAGCAGTACTTC. This gives the protein CASSKGLAGNYEQYF.

This clone was found once. The chain uses TRBV11-2 and TRBJ1-5; D may be TRBD1 (5 bases). The V and J ends lost 5 bases and 3 bases respectively, with 17 bases between them. The germline V gene has CDR1 SGHAT and CDR2 FQNNGV. CDR3 size: 16 residues. In DNA, the CDR3 is TGTGCCAGCAGCCCCCAACTCGACAGAGCCAATCAGCCCCAGCATTTT. Translation: CASSPQLDRANQPQHF.

The chain combines TRBV24-1 with TRBJ2-6; 7 nucleotides line up with TRBD1. The J segment lost 4 bases and the V segment lost 3 bases, leaving 11 bases of the junction unmatched. Germline V CDR1 and CDR2: KGHDR, SFDVKD. The CDR3 consists of 18 residues. The CDR3 is CATSDRTGQERGANVLTF. The CDR3, as DNA: TGTGCCACCAGTGATCGAACAGGACAGGAACGCGGGGCCAACGTCCTGACTTTC.

This clone appeared once. The rearrangement uses TRBV18 and TRBJ1-5; tentative D call: TRBD1 (6 bases). CDR1 KGHSH and CDR2 LQKENI come from the germline V gene. With 1 base removed from V and 9 bases from J, the gap between germline ends came to 25 bases. This CDR3 region has 18 residues. The CDR3 here is CASSPRGSLGHEYPPQHF. In nucleotides, the CDR3 is TGTGCCAGCTCACCACGTGGAAGCCTGGGACACGAGTATCCGCCCCAGCATTTT.

V is TRBV5-8 and J is TRBJ1-6; D perhaps matches TRBD1 (6 bases). Between the trimmed V and J ends, which lost 9 bases and 19 bases, there was a span of 17 bases. Germline V lookup: CDR1 SGHTS, CDR2 YDEGEE. The CDR3 totals 10 residues. This chain's CDR3 is CANEGQRKHF. The CDR3, as DNA: TGTGCCAACGAAGGACAGCGAAAACACTTT.

This rearrangement joins TRBV18 to TRBJ1-4, with a possible D match to TRBD1 (6 bases). The CDR3 contains 16 residues. V was shortened by 3 bases and J by 6 bases, with 17 bases between the two germline ends. The germline V gene has CDR1 KGHSH and CDR2 LQKENI. CDR3 bases: TGTGCCAGCTCACCCGCGCAGGGGTTGCCCTATGAAAAACTGTTTTTT. This encodes CASSPAQGLPYEKLFF.

V usage is TRBV19 and J usage is TRBJ1-5, with 8 nucleotides matching TRBD1. Per the germline V gene, CDR1 is LNHDA and CDR2 is SQIVND (reference sequence). The CDR3 is made up of 14 amino acids. Germline trimming cut 7 bases from V and 4 bases from J; bases unmatched to any gene: 6. The CDR3 nucleotides read TGTGCCAGTATAGGGACAGGCAGAAATCAGCCCCAGCATTTT. The encoded protein is CASIGTGRNQPQHF.

The rearrangement uses TRBV27 and TRBJ1-5, with D perhaps TRBD1 (5 bases). V lost 10 bases and J lost 0, with 10 bases in between. CDR3 length equals 13 residues. CDR1 is MNHEY and CDR2 is SMNVEV in the germline V gene (reference sequence). Here the CDR3 reads CAKRGGSNQPQHF. DNA for the CDR3: TGTGCCAAGCGGGGGGGTAGCAATCAGCCCCAGCATTTT.

The V gene is TRBV7-9, the J gene TRBJ1-2, with 8 positions matching TRBD1. This CDR3 spans 16 amino acids. CDR1 and CDR2 (germline): SEHNR, FQNEAQ (reference sequence). V trimming: 5 bases; J trimming: 5 bases; junction bases outside the gene matches: 13. CDR3 amino acids: CASSKPGQARGYGYTF. The CDR3, as DNA: TGTGCCAGCAGCAAGCCGGGACAGGCCCGAGGGTATGGCTACACCTTC.

V usage is TRBV5-3 and J usage is TRBJ2-3, with 12 bases lining up with TRBD2. TRBV5-3 is labeled an ORF, and its function is uncertain. CDR3 size: 18 residues. The V gene end was trimmed by 4 bases and the J gene end by 0 bases; junction bases not matched to a gene: 9. CDR3 loop: CARSMGLAGISSTDTQYF. CDR3 coding DNA: TGTGCCAGAAGCATGGGACTAGCGGGTATATCTAGCACAGATACGCAGTATTTT.

The chain uses TRBV29-1 and TRBJ2-5, with a tentative D call TRBD1 (6 bases). The CDR3 has 13 residues. CDR1 SQVTM and CDR2 ANQGSEA come from the germline V gene. The ends were cut back, 4 bases at V and 2 bases at J, with 11 bases in the middle. The CDR3 DNA reads as TGCAGCGTTGCCAGGGGCGGTCAAGAGACCCAGTACTTC. This codes for CSVARGGQETQYF.

This chain uses TRBV5-1 with TRBJ2-7; D may be TRBD2 (6 bases). Trimming took off 2 bases at V and 2 bases at J, with 17 bases between the two ends. Germline CDR1 reads SGHRS; CDR2 reads YFSETQ. This CDR3 spans 16 amino acids. The DNA of the CDR3 is TGCGCCAGCAGCTTTGGAGTTGCGGGGCCAACCTACGAGCAGTACTTC. Amino acids: CASSFGVAGPTYEQYF.

V and J are TRBV18 and TRBJ1-6; D not certain. Germline V gene data show CDR1 as KGHSH and CDR2 as LQKENI. The CDR3 length is 16 residues. V was clipped by 4 bases and J by 11 bases, with 21 bases between them. CDR3 in DNA: TGTGCCAGCTCACTCTCTAAAGGAGGGTTCGGGGCACCCCTCCACTTT. It translates to CASSLSKGGFGAPLHF.

This chain connects TRBV2 to TRBJ2-1, with 16 nucleotides matching TRBD2. Germline V gene sequence: CDR1 SNHLY, CDR2 FYNNEI. The CDR3 loop spans 14 amino acids. V shed 6 bases, J shed 10 bases, and the junction held 3 bases outside the gene matches. This CDR3 reads CASRGTSGGGEQFF. DNA for the CDR3: TGTGCCAGCAGAGGGACTAGCGGGGGGGGCGAGCAGTTCTTC.

The chain joins TRBV7-3 to TRBJ2-5; D gene uncertain. Germline lookup yields CDR1 SGHTA and CDR2 FQGTGA. The CDR3 has 13 residues. Trimming cost V 3 bases and J 2 bases, with 7 bases left between them. The DNA for the CDR3 is TGTGCCAGCAGCTTCGGTAGACAAGAGACCCAGTACTTC. Translated: CASSFGRQETQYF.

The genes are TRBV5-6 and TRBJ1-2, with TRBD1 matching 7 bases. Per the germline V gene, CDR1 is SGHDT and CDR2 is YYEEEE. J lost 5 bases, V lost 5 bases, and 15 bases had no gene match. The CDR3 runs to 16 residues. CDR3 sequence: CASRTGLTGTAYGYTF. In DNA, the CDR3 is TGTGCCAGCAGAACTGGACTAACCGGGACAGCTTATGGCTACACCTTC.